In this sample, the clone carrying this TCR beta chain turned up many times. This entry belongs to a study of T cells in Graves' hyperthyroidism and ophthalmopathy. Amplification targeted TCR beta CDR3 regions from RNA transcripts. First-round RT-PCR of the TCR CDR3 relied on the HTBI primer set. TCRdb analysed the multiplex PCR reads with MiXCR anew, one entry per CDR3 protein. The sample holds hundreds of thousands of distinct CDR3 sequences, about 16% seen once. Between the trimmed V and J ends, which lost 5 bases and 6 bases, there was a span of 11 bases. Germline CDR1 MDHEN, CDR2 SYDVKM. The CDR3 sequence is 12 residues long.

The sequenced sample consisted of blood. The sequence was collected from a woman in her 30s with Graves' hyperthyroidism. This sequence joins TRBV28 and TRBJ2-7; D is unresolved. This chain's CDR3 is CASSGPLPEQYF. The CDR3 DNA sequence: TGTGCCAGCAGTGGGCCCCTCCCCGAGCAGTACTTC.